These 16 T cell receptor beta chains share one sample of origin, sequenced in a study of T cells in Graves' hyperthyroidism and ophthalmopathy. RNA transcripts were the template for amplifying TCR beta CDR3 regions. First-round RT-PCR of the TCR CDR3 relied on the HTBI primer set. TCRdb called the multiplex PCR reads again in MiXCR, with one record for every CDR3 protein. Of approximately 560,000 distinct CDR3 sequences listed, less than 20% are singletons. The sample consisted of blood. Source of these receptors: a woman between 25 and 40 years old with Graves' hyperthyroidism.

Many counts were recorded for this clonotype. The chain uses TRBV3-1 and TRBJ1-3, with D possibly matching TRBD1 (5 bases). Germline CDR1 LGHDT, CDR2 YNNKEL (reference sequence). This CDR3 has 14 residues. V lost 10 bases and J lost 0, with 13 bases in between. The CDR3 DNA is TGTGCCACTCCGGGGCTTACCTCTGGAAACACCATATATTTT. Protein product: CATPGLTSGNTIYF.

This clonotype occurred many times. This rearrangement joins TRBV3-1 to TRBJ2-1, with 7 bases aligning to TRBD2. The CDR3 is 17 residues long. J lost 4 bases, V lost 4 bases, and 13 bases had no gene match. Germline values: CDR1 LGHDT, CDR2 YNNKEL (reference sequence). This chain's CDR3 is CASSRLSGGRRYNEQFF. The CDR3 DNA follows: TGTGCCAGCAGCCGCCTATCTGGCGGGAGAAGATACAATGAGCAGTTCTTC.

This chain connects TRBV11-2 to TRBJ1-1, with 10 nucleotides matching TRBD1. Germline V gene data show CDR1 as SGHAT and CDR2 as FQNNGV. The CDR3 consists of 13 residues. The V gene end was trimmed by 2 bases and the J gene end by 10 bases; junction bases not matched to a gene: 4. The CDR3 DNA follows: TGTGCCAGCAGCTTATCGGGACAGGGGTTAGCTTTCTTT. Translation gives CASSLSGQGLAFF.

This clonotype showed up just once. A much larger clone differs by one base, so this may be a read error. The gene calls are TRBV28 and TRBJ2-7, with TRBD1 matching 7 bases. The last part of the DNA fits TRBJ2-1 better; the J call may be wrong. Germline CDR1 and CDR2: MDHEN and SYDVKM. The CDR3 runs 14 residues. CDR3 nucleotide sequence: TGTGCCAGCTCACTCGGGACAGTGTCCTACGAGCAGTTCTTC. Protein sequence: CASSLGTVSYEQFF.

The V call is TRBV7-6, the J call TRBJ2-2, with 9 bases matching TRBD2. This CDR3 spans 16 amino acids. Germline V gene lookup returns CDR1 SGHVS and CDR2 FNYEAQ. The J segment lost 8 bases and the V segment lost 5 bases, leaving 12 bases of the junction unmatched. The CDR3 region is CASSPFLAGFGGELFF. The CDR3 coding sequence is TGTGCCAGCAGCCCGTTCCTAGCGGGATTCGGGGGGGAGCTGTTTTTT.

This clonotype was observed at least ten times. The rearrangement joins TRBV3-1 to TRBJ2-7, with 14 nucleotides matching TRBD2. The CDR3 contains 17 residues. Germline assignment: CDR1 LGHDT and CDR2 YNNKEL (reference sequence). The V gene end was trimmed by 4 bases and the J gene end by 6 bases; junction bases not matched to a gene: 11. The CDR3 reads CASSPANPGLAGAEQYF. CDR3 nucleotides: TGTGCCAGCAGCCCGGCAAATCCGGGACTAGCGGGAGCCGAGCAGTACTTC.

Ten or more counts support this clonotype. The rearrangement links TRBV12-3 or TRBV12-4 to TRBJ1-4; 8 bases line up with TRBD1. Unmatched junction bases numbered 12, after V lost 3 bases and J lost 9 bases. CDR3 length equals 16 residues. CDR3 in amino acids: CASSFSDRGIPQKLFF. The CDR3 DNA is TGTGCCAGCAGTTTTTCAGACAGGGGCATACCGCAAAAACTGTTTTTT.

The chain is built from TRBV28 and TRBJ1-2; D may be TRBD1 (6 bases). The germline CDR1 and CDR2 sequences are MDHEN and SYDVKM. The CDR3 covers 15 residues. Deletions cut 1 base from V and 1 base from J, with 10 bases between. The CDR3: CASSLSGGHNYGYTF. The CDR3 bases are TGTGCCAGCAGTTTATCGGGGGGACATAACTATGGCTACACCTTC.

This clonotype was seen a few times. The V gene is TRBV4-1, the J gene TRBJ2-1; 13 positions agree with TRBD2. The V and J ends lost 4 bases and 6 bases, in that order; junction bases with no gene match: 12. Germline CDR1 reads MGHRA; CDR2 reads YSYEKL. The CDR3 is 18 amino acids. CDR3 nucleotide sequence: TGCGCCAGCAGCCGGGCGGGATTAGGACTAGCGGGAGCCAATGAGCAGTTCTTC. Translation gives CASSRAGLGLAGANEQFF.

This clonotype was detected ten times or more. The V and J genes are TRBV28 and TRBJ2-3, with D perhaps TRBD2 (6 bases). The CDR3 sequence is 14 residues long. Trimming removed 6 bases from V and 5 bases from J, with 15 bases in between. Germline V lookup: CDR1 MDHEN, CDR2 SYDVKM. The CDR3 reads CASRPEGPGDTQYF. For the CDR3, the DNA is TGTGCCAGCAGGCCGGAGGGGCCCGGAGATACGCAGTATTTT.

V gene TRBV7-6 combines with J gene TRBJ2-2, with TRBD2 identical over 7 bases. CDR1 is SGHVS and CDR2 is FNYEAQ in the germline V gene. V lost 2 bases, J lost 8 bases, and 14 bases stayed unmatched. There are 17 residues in the CDR3. The CDR3 loop is CASSLSGISGFVGELFF. CDR3 sequence (DNA): TGTGCCAGCAGCTTATCCGGTATTAGCGGGTTCGTGGGGGAGCTGTTTTTT. Looking up the rest from reference TRBV7-6 and TRBJ2-2 gives the full variable domain: GAGVSQSPRYKVTKRGQDVALRCDPISGHVSLYWYRQALGQGPEFLTYFNYEAQQDKSGLPNDRFSAERPEGSISTLTIQRTEQRDSAMYRCASSLSGISGFVGELFFGEGSRLTVL.

This clonotype was seen a few times. The genes are TRBV20-1 and TRBJ2-1; 9 bases line up with TRBD2. Germline V gives CDR1 DFQATT, CDR2 SNEGSKA (reference sequence). The CDR3 consists of 15 residues. The V and J ends lost 3 bases and 9 bases, in that order; junction bases with no gene match: 12. The DNA of the CDR3 is TGCAGTGCTAGTTCCGGGGCGGGAGGGCCAGCTGAGCAGTTCTTC. Amino acid sequence: CSASSGAGGPAEQFF.

The rearrangement links TRBV19 to TRBJ1-1, with D perhaps matching TRBD1 (6 bases). The CDR3 is 16 amino acids. V was clipped by 7 bases and J by 4 bases, with 22 bases between them. Per the germline V gene, CDR1 is LNHDA and CDR2 is SQIVND (reference sequence). The CDR3 here is CASIPVDGGRGTEAFF. CDR3 nucleotide sequence: TGTGCCAGTATCCCCGTAGATGGGGGCCGGGGCACTGAAGCTTTCTTT.

This clonotype turned up a few times. J is TRBJ1-6 and V is TRBV5-8; D remains unclear. Germline V lookup: CDR1 SGHTS, CDR2 YDEGEE. CDR3 length: 16 amino acids. Trimming removed 0 bases from V and 8 bases from J, with 15 bases in between. The CDR3 coding sequence is TGTGCCAGCAGCTTGGGACCTCCTTTGGGCGATTCACCCCTCCACTTT. This encodes CASSLGPPLGDSPLHF.

This clonotype has at least ten counts. In nucleotides, the CDR3 is TGTGCCAGCAGCCTCCGAGATACAGGGGGCTCGATGAACACTGAAGCTTTCTTT. As protein: CASSLRDTGGSMNTEAFF. The chain links TRBV9 to TRBJ1-1; 9 nucleotides line up with TRBD1. From germline, CDR1 is SGDLS and CDR2 YYNGEE. Trimming removed 4 bases from V and 0 bases from J; junction bases left unmatched: 13. This CDR3 is 18 amino acids long. Combining the CDR3 with reference TRBV9 and TRBJ1-1 gives the whole variable domain DSGVTQTPKHLITATGQRVTLRCSPRSGDLSVYWYQQSLDQGLQFLIQYYNGEERAKGNILERFSAQQFPDLHSELNLSSLELGDSALYFCASSLRDTGGSMNTEAFFGQGTRLTVV.

The chain couples TRBV12-3 or TRBV12-4 to TRBJ2-3; 10 bases line up with TRBD2. The CDR3 loop spans 15 amino acids. Losses at the gene ends were 6 bases for V and 5 bases for J; bases not matched to a gene: 8. The CDR3 DNA sequence: TGTGCCAGCAGCCGAAGGACTAGCGGTGAAGATACGCAGTATTTT. It encodes CASSRRTSGEDTQYF.